This T cell receptor beta chain was captured by sequencing in a study of T cells in Graves' hyperthyroidism and ophthalmopathy (dated by TCRdb to between 2018 and 2021). For the study in its entirety: Peripheral blood samples were taken at the time of initial diagnosis, prior to any treatment. Prospective prediction of ophthalmopathy was tested in an independent validation cohort consisting of some 19 hyperthyroidism patients and 17 patients who later progressed to ophthalmopathy. Once sampling was done, hyperthyroidism patients were given methimazole at a starting dose of 30 mg daily, whereas ophthalmopathy patients were given high-dose intravenous methylprednisolone. The 95 to 100 discovery patients were randomly divided into training and test sets at a 7:3 ratio. The paper describes TCR Vbeta CDR3 sequencing of 130 to 150 peripheral blood samples, made up of 43 ophthalmopathy patients, around 73 hyperthyroidism patients and roughly 17 progressor patients. In several Graves' hyperthyroidism patients, the study also compared T-cell repertoires from thyroid tissue with T-cell repertoires from blood. TCR V-J signatures able to tell the groups apart were searched for in a discovery cohort of 90 to 100 patients, of whom 40 to 45 had Graves' ophthalmopathy and some 60 had stable Graves' hyperthyroidism. What the work shows at the level of the full study, not this receptor alone: Ophthalmopathy was separated from stable hyperthyroidism by a 13 V-J signature model, with 85% to 90% sensitivity and 81% to 82% specificity obtained in cross-validation and 80%/75% obtained in testing. Most expanded thyroid clonotypes (frequency above 0.001) were also detected in blood, suggesting blood repertoires may reflect thyroid immune responses. In validation, the model predicted progression to ophthalmopathy a median of approximately 6.6 months before onset, with roughly 70% sensitivity and 72.22% specificity. No statistical method was used to fix the sample size in advance, and group allocation was not hidden from the investigators.

This clonotype was counted at least ten times. This receptor's antigen is unknown. No much larger clonotype is one base removed from it; base qualities were not supplied. V sheds 8 bases and J sheds 3 bases, leaving 14 bases between their ends. CDR1 and CDR2 (DFQATT, SNEGSKA) derive from the germline V gene (reference sequence). There are 12 amino acids in the CDR3, from cysteine to phenylalanine inclusive. The only DNA kept is the CDR3, 36 bases in frame from the first base. The TCR beta CDR3 regions were amplified from RNA transcripts. The TCR CDR3 was subjected to a first round of RT-PCR using the HTBI primer set and the Qiagen OneStep RT-PCR kit. A second multiplex PCR round built the libraries, followed by size selection and purification. Libraries were sequenced paired-end with 100 bp reads on an Illumina HiSeq2000. The published analysis was carried out like this. SOAPnuke was used to process the raw data, removing reads that contained adapters or uncalled bases, had a mean Phred below 15, or lacked an exact match to the constant primer or identifier. COPE v1.2.5 was used to merge high-quality paired reads, and clonotypes were defined as unique nucleotide sequences. MiTCR v1.1 was used to align the clonotypes against IMGT TRBV, TRBD and TRBJ reference segments. The analysis was restricted to V-J combinations with a frequency above 0.0001, which together covered over 99% of the repertoires. A TCS score was defined as the ratio between F50 (clonal expansion) and ExV (chaos), using BLOSUM62-based TCRdist between CDR3 peptides within each V-J. Welch's t-statistics and random forest reduced around 550 V-J features to roughly 13, which were used in a naive Bayes classifier (R e1071). TCRdb trimmed the raw reads at Q25, called clones with MiXCR and kept productive beta chains. When rows share a CDR3 protein, they turn into one entry using the most common DNA and genes. In this record, the V and J calls reflect TCRdb's handling and not the investigators' own analysis. This sample lists 190,000 or so distinct CDR3 sequences; 15% to 20% were detected once. The ten largest clonotypes hold roughly 44% of the sample.

Graves' hyperthyroidism was defined as stable when no progression to ophthalmopathy occurred over 18 months of follow-up. Hyperthyroidism patients were newly diagnosed, had a disease duration of under 2 months, and were aged 18 to 65 years. Any patient with an uncontrolled infection, another autoimmune disease, pregnancy or lactation was excluded. Diagnoses were established on the basis of clinical symptoms, serum thyroxine and TRAb, thyroid ultrasound, and orbital computed tomography. PBMCs were separated from over 9 ml of fresh peripheral blood using Ficoll-Paque density gradient centrifugation. Trizol reagent was used to extract total RNA, and RNA quality was then checked on an Agilent 2100 Bioanalyzer.

The receptor was isolated from a man in his forties or fifties with Graves' hyperthyroidism. The chain is made from TRBV20-1 and TRBJ2-7; the D region possibly corresponds to TRBD2 (6 bases align). Material: blood. The DNA is TGCAGTTCAAGTAATAGCGGCTACGAGCAGTACTTC. The encoded protein is CSSSNSGYEQYF.